The TCR beta chain described here comes from a study of blood T cell repertoires in COVID-19. Background on the study: T cells, B-cell-depleted T cells, or PBMCs provided the cDNA or gDNA that served as material.

Germline values: CDR1 SGHVS, CDR2 FNYEAQ. The CDR3 has 15 amino acids. The V segment lost 3 bases and the J segment 6 bases; nucleotides outside the gene matches: 1. Only a few counts were recorded for this clone. Using immunoSEQ multiplex PCR, the repertoire was profiled, and TCRdb retains in-frame clones only, with some absent. Among over 70,000 clones listed, approximately 90% were seen once. The sample comprised peripheral blood. The clonotype originates from a man aged 50 to 59 with COVID-19, enrolled during active disease. The chain uses TRBV7-6 and TRBJ2-1; 14 nucleotides agree with TRBD2. This CDR3 reads CASSLGLAGVNEQFF. Here the CDR3 DNA reads TGTGCCAGCAGCTTGGGACTAGCGGGAGTCAATGAGCAGTTCTTC.